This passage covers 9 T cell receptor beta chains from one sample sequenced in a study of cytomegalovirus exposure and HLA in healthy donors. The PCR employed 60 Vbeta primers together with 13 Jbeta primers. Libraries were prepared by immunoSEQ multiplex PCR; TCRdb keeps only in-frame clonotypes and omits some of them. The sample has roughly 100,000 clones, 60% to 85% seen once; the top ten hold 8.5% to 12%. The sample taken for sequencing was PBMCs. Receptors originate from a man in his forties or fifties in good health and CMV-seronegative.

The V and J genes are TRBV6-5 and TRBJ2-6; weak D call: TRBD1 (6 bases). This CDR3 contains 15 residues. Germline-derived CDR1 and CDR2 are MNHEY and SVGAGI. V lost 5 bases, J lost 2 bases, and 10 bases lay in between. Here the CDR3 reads CASSPRGAGANVLTF. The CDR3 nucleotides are TGTGCCAGCAGTCCCAGGGGAGCTGGGGCCAACGTCCTGACTTTC.

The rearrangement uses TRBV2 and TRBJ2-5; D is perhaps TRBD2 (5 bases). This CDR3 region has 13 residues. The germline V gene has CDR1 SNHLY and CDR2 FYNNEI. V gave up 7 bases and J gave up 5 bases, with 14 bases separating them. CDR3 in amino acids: CASMRAWAETQYF. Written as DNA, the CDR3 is TGTGCCAGCATGCGGGCCTGGGCGGAGACCCAGTACTTC.

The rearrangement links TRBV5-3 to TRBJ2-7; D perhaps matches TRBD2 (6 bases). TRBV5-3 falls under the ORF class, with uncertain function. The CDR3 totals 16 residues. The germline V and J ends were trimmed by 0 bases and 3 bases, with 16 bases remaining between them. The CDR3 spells CARSLAHRLAIYEQYF. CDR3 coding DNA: TGTGCCAGAAGCTTGGCCCATAGGCTAGCGATCTACGAGCAGTACTTC.

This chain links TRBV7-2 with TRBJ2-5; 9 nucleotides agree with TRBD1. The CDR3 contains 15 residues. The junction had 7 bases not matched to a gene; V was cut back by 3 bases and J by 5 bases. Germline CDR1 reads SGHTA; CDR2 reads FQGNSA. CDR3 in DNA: TGTGCCAGCAGCTTCGAGGACAGGGGTGGGGAGACCCAGTACTTC. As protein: CASSFEDRGGETQYF.

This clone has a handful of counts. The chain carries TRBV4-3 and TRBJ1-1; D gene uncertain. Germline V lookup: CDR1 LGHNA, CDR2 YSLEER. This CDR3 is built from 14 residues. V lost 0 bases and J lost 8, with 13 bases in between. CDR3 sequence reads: CASSQDRRKVEAFF. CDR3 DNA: TGCGCCAGCAGCCAAGACCGCAGGAAGGTCGAAGCTTTCTTT.

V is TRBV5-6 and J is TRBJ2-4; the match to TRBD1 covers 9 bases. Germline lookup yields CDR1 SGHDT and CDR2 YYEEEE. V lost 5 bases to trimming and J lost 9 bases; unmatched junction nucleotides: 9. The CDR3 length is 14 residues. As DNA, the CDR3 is TGTGCCAGCAGAGAAGGGACAGGGACGGGCATTCAGTACTTC. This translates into CASREGTGTGIQYF. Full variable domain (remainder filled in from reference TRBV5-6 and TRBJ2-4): DAGVTQSPTHLIKTRGQQVTLRCSPKSGHDTVSWYQQALGQGPQFIFQYYEEEERQRGNFPDRFSGHQFPNYSSELNVNALLLGDSALYLCASREGTGTGIQYFGAGTRLSVL.

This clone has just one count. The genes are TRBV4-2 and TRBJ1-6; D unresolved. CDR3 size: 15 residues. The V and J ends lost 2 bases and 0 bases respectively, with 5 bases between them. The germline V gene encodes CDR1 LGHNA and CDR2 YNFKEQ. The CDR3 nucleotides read TGTGCCAGCAGCCAAACCGGCTCCTATAATTCACCCCTCCACTTT. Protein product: CASSQTGSYNSPLHF.

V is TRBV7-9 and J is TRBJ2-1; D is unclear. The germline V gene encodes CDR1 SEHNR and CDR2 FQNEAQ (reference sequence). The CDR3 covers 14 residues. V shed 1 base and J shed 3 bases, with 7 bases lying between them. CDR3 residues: CASSLDLIYNEQFF. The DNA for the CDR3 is TGTGCCAGCAGCTTAGATCTAATCTACAATGAGCAGTTCTTC.

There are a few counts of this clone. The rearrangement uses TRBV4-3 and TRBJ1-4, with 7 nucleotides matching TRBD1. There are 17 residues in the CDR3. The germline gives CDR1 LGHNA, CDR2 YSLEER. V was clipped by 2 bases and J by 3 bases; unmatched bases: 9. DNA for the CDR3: TGCGCCAGCAGCCAATCGAGTTTACAGGGGCCTAATGAAAAACTGTTTTTT. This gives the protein CASSQSSLQGPNEKLFF.